Below are 18 T cell receptor beta chains sequenced from a single sample in a study of control samples from healthy donors and cancer patients. Clones were sequenced by immunoSEQ multiplex PCR, and TCRdb holds only the in-frame ones, with some missing. The sample contains tens of thousands of clones, roughly 85% of which appear only once. The material sequenced was blood. These receptor sequences come from a man in his forties in good health.

This clone appeared a single time. The J gene is TRBJ1-2, the V gene TRBV15, with 7 positions matching TRBD1. Trimming at V came to 0 bases and at J to 6 bases, leaving 10 bases not matched to a gene. Germline assignment: CDR1 LNHNV and CDR2 YYDKDF (reference sequence). This CDR3 has 16 residues. In DNA form, the CDR3 reads TGTGCCACCAGCAGAGATCTGGCAGGGGGGATGAATGGCTACACCTTC. Translated: CATSRDLAGGMNGYTF.

The V call is TRBV6-5, the J call TRBJ1-2; maybe TRBD1 (6 bases). Germline V gene sequence: CDR1 MNHEY, CDR2 SVGAGI. V was trimmed by 4 bases and J by 6 bases, leaving 12 bases between them. The CDR3 loop spans 13 amino acids. CDR3 sequence (DNA): TGTGCCAGCAGTTTGAGACAGGAAAATGGCTACACCTTC. It is translated as CASSLRQENGYTF.

The chain employs TRBV11-3 and TRBJ1-5; TRBD1 is a possible D gene (6 bases). Germline lookup yields CDR1 SGHNT and CDR2 YENEEA. V was cut by 6 bases and J by 7 bases, with 16 bases left in between. CDR3 length: 14 amino acids. The CDR3 loop is CASRDGTCGQPQHF. CDR3 sequence (DNA): TGTGCCAGCAGAGACGGGACATGCGGGCAGCCCCAGCATTTT.

The chain carries TRBV28 and TRBJ1-2, with no clear D. Germline V lookup: CDR1 MDHEN, CDR2 SYDVKM. The ends were cut back, 6 bases at V and 3 bases at J, with 8 bases in the middle. The length of the CDR3 is 12 residues. The CDR3 DNA is TGTGCCAGCAGCCGACGGGACTATGGCTACACCTTC. Translated: CASSRRDYGYTF.

The chain is built from TRBV5-8 and TRBJ2-1; 8 nucleotides match TRBD2. Germline trimming cut 6 bases from V and 4 bases from J; bases unmatched to any gene: 9. In germline, CDR1 is SGHTS, CDR2 YDEGEE. The CDR3 loop spans 15 amino acids. CDR3 nucleotides: TGTGCCAGCATCGTGAGCGGGGGCCAGTACAATGAGCAGTTCTTC. This sequence encodes CASIVSGGQYNEQFF.

A single count supports this clone. This sequence joins TRBV6-5 and TRBJ1-5; TRBD1 might be the D (5 bases). Trimming cost V 7 bases and J 2 bases, with 9 bases left between them. The CDR3 runs 13 residues. Per germline, CDR1 MNHEY and CDR2 SVGAGI. The CDR3 DNA is TGTGCCAGCACGAGGGACGGCAATCAGCCCCAGCATTTT. It is translated as CASTRDGNQPQHF.

The V call is TRBV6-1, the J call TRBJ2-2; 7 nucleotides line up with TRBD2. In germline, CDR1 is MNHNS, CDR2 SASEGT. The CDR3 has 14 residues. The V and J ends lost 3 bases and 12 bases, in that order; junction bases with no gene match: 10. CDR3 residues: CASSDGGGAVKLFF. Written as DNA, the CDR3 is TGTGCCAGCAGTGACGGCGGGGGAGCTGTGAAGCTGTTTTTT.

This clone was observed a single time. The chain has TRBV5-6 and TRBJ2-1; weak D call: TRBD2 (5 bases). Looked up from germline, CDR1 is SGHDT and CDR2 is YYEEEE. V was clipped by 2 bases and J by 2 bases, with 11 bases between them. The CDR3 is made up of 15 amino acids. CDR3 in DNA: TGTGCCAGCAGCTTCTGGGGAGTAACCTACAATGAGCAGTTCTTC. It encodes CASSFWGVTYNEQFF.

V is TRBV2 and J is TRBJ1-1; 8 bases align to TRBD1. The CDR3 is 14 residues long. The J segment lost 7 bases and the V segment lost 7 bases, leaving 11 bases of the junction unmatched. Germline V gives CDR1 SNHLY, CDR2 FYNNEI. CDR3 sequence (DNA): TGTGCCAGCACCCAACAGGGGGACCGAAATGAAGCTTTCTTT. This codes for CASTQQGDRNEAFF.

In this sample, this clone turned up a few times. The chain combines TRBV11-2 with TRBJ2-3; 9 positions agree with TRBD2. Germline CDR1 SGHAT, CDR2 FQNNGV. The CDR3 covers 16 residues. V was clipped by 7 bases and J by 6 bases; unmatched bases: 14. The CDR3 spells CASKARGSGGGDTQYF. CDR3 sequence (DNA): TGTGCCAGCAAGGCGCGGGGTAGCGGGGGAGGGGATACGCAGTATTTT.

The gene calls are TRBV3-1 (or the pseudogene TRBV3-2) and TRBJ2-5, with D uncertain. The germline V and J ends were trimmed by 0 bases and 5 bases, with 4 bases remaining between them. The CDR3 covers 12 residues. Germline-derived CDR1 and CDR2 are LGHDT and YNNKEL (reference sequence). The CDR3 bases are TGTGCCAGCAGCCAAGATTGGGAGACCCAGTACTTC. This gives the protein CASSQDWETQYF.

The J gene is TRBJ1-6, the V gene TRBV9; 9 bases fit TRBD1. Germline V gene lookup returns CDR1 SGDLS and CDR2 YYNGEE. With 4 bases clipped from V and 8 bases from J, the junction kept 7 bases outside the gene matches. The CDR3 covers 15 residues. The CDR3 here is CASSLRDREYSPLHF. The CDR3 DNA sequence: TGTGCCAGCAGCCTACGGGACAGGGAATATTCACCCCTCCACTTT.

The chain links TRBV6-2 or TRBV6-3 to TRBJ1-2; maybe TRBD1 (5 bases). This CDR3 comprises 16 residues. V lost 0 bases and J lost 1, with 12 bases in between. CDR1 and CDR2 from the germline V gene are MNHEY and SVGEGT. CDR3: CASSYSQGSFNYGYTF. The CDR3 coding sequence is TGTGCCAGCAGTTACTCCCAGGGCAGCTTTAACTATGGCTACACCTTC.

The V and J genes are TRBV4-1 and TRBJ2-1; TRBD1 is a possible D gene (6 bases). The CDR3 has 15 residues. Looked up from germline, CDR1 is MGHRA and CDR2 is YSYEKL. V lost 3 bases and J lost 11, with 20 bases in between. The CDR3 DNA is TGCGCCAGCAGCCAGGACAGTAGACACGGCCAAAAGCAGTTCTTC. Protein: CASSQDSRHGQKQFF.

This chain connects TRBV3-1 (or the pseudogene TRBV3-2) to TRBJ1-1; D gene unclear. This CDR3 comprises 13 residues. The germline CDR1 and CDR2 sequences are LGHDT and YNNKEL (reference sequence). V was trimmed by 0 bases and J by 4 bases, leaving 6 bases between them. The CDR3 region has the DNA TGTGCCAGCAGCCAAGATGGCACCACTGAAGCTTTCTTT. Translation: CASSQDGTTEAFF.

This rearrangement joins TRBV27 to TRBJ1-2; TRBD1 agrees at 7 bases. CDR1 and CDR2 (germline): MNHEY, SMNVEV (reference sequence). This CDR3 region has 13 residues. Trimming removed 6 bases from V and 0 bases from J; junction bases left unmatched: 1. Here the CDR3 DNA reads TGTGCCAGCAGAGGGACAGCTAACTATGGCTACACCTTC. It yields the protein CASRGTANYGYTF.

The DNA of the CDR3 is TGTGCCAGTCCTCCCCCCAGTTTCCTAGGGGACACTGAAGCTTTCTTT. It is translated as CASPPPSFLGDTEAFF. This chain uses TRBV28 with TRBJ1-1; a possible D gene is TRBD1 (5 bases). Trimming cost V 9 bases and J 3 bases, with 23 bases left between them. There are 16 residues in the CDR3. Germline V gene lookup returns CDR1 MDHEN and CDR2 SYDVKM.

J is TRBJ2-7 and V is TRBV7-6; D ambiguous. The ends were cut back, 5 bases at V and 1 base at J, with 15 bases in the middle. Germline V lookup: CDR1 SGHVS, CDR2 FNYEAQ. The CDR3 length is 15 residues. DNA for the CDR3: TGTGCCAGCAGCCCTACGCTGCTAGAATCCTACGAGCAGTACTTC. Translating it yields CASSPTLLESYEQYF.